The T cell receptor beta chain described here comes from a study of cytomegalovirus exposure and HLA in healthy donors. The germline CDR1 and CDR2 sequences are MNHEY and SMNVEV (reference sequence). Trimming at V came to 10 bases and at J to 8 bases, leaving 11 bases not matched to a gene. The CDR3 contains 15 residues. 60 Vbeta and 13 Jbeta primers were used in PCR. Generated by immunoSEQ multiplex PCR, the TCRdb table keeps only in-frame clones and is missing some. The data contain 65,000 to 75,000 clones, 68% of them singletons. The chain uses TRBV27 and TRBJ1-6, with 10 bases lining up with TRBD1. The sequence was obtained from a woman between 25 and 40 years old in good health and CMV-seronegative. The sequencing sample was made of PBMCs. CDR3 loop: CATSDRGLLDSPLHF. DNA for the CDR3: TGTGCCACCTCAGACAGGGGGCTTTTAGATTCACCCCTCCACTTT.